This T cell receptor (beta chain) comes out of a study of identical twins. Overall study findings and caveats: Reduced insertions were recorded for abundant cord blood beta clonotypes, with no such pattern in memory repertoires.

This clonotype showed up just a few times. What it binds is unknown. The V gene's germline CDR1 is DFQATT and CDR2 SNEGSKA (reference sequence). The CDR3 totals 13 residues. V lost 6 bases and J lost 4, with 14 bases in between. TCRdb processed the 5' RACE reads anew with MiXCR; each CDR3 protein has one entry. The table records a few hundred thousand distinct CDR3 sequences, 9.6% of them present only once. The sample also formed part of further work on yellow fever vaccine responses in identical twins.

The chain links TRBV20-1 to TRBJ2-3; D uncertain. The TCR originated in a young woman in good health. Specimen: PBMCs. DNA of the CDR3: TGCAGTGCAATTAGGCCCCCCGCAGATACGCAGTATTTT. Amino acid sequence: CSAIRPPADTQYF.